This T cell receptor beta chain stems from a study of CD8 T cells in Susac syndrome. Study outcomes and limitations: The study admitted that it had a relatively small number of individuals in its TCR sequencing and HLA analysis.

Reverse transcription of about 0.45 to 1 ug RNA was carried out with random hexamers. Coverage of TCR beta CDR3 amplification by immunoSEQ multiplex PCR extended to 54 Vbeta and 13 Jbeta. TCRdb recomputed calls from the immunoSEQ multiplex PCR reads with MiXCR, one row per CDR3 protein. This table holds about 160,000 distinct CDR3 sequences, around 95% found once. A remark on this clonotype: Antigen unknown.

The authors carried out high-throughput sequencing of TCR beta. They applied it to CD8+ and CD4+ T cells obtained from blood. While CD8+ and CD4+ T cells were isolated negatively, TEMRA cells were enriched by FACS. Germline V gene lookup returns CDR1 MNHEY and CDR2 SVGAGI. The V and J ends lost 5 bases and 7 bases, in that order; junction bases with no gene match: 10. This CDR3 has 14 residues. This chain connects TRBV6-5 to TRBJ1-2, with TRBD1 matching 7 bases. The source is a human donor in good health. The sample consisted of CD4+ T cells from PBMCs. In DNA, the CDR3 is TGTGCCAGCAGTCGCCGACAGGGTAGCTTTGGCTACACCTTC. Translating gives CASSRRQGSFGYTF.